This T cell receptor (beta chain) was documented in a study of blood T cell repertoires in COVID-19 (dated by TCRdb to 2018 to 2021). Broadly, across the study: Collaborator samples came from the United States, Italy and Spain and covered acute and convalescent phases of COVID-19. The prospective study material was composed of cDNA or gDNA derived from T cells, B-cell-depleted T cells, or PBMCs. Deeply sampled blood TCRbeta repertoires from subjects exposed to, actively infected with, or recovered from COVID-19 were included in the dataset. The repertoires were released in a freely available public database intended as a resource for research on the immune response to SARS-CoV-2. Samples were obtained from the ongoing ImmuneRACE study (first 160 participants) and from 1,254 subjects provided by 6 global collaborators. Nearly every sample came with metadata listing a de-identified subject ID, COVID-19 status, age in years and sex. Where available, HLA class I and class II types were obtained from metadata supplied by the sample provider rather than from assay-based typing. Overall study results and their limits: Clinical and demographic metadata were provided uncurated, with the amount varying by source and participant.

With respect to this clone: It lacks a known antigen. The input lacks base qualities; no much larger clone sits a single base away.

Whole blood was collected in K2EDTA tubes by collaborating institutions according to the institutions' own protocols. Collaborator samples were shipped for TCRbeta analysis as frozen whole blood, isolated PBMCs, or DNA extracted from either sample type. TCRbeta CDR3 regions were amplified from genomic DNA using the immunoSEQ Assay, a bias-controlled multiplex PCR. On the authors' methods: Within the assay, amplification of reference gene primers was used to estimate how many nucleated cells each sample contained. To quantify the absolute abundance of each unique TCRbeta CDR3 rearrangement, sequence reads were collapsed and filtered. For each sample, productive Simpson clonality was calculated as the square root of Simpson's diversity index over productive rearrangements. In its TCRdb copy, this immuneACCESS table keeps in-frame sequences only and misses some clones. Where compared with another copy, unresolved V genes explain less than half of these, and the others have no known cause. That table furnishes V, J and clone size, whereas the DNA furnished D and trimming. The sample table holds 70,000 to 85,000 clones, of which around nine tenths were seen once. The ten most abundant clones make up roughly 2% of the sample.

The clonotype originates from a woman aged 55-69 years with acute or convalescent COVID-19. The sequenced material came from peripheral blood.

The encoded CDR3 is CASSQLAPLVHEQFF. At the DNA level, the sequence is TGTGCCAGCAGCCAACTAGCCCCCCTTGTGCATGAGCAGTTCTTC. Recombination linked TRBV3-1 (or the pseudogene TRBV3-2) to TRBJ2-1; a tentative D match to TRBD2 spans 5 bases. The CDR3 spans 15 residues, from the cysteine through the phenylalanine. The DNA shown is the 45-base CDR3, in frame from base 1. CDR1 and CDR2 were assigned from the germline V gene (reference sequence) as LGHDT and YNNKEL. V is shortened by 2 bases, J by 8 bases, and the region joining them spans 16 bases.